This TCR beta chain was captured by sequencing in a study of control samples from healthy donors and cancer patients. The repertoire was sequenced with immunoSEQ multiplex PCR; TCRdb's copy has only in-frame clones and lacks some. Among some 160,000 clones listed, approximately 90% were seen once. Germline V gene lookup returns CDR1 LGHDT and CDR2 YNNKEL (reference sequence). V dropped 3 bases and J dropped 8; count of bases not matched to a gene: 5. The CDR3 is 13 amino acids. The genes are TRBV3-1 (or the pseudogene TRBV3-2) and TRBJ2-5, with TRBD2 matching over 8 bases. Sequencing used blood. This sequence originates from a woman aged 25 to 39 in good health. The CDR3: CASSHPSGRTQYF. CDR3 nucleotides: TGTGCCAGCAGCCACCCTAGCGGGCGAACCCAGTACTTC.